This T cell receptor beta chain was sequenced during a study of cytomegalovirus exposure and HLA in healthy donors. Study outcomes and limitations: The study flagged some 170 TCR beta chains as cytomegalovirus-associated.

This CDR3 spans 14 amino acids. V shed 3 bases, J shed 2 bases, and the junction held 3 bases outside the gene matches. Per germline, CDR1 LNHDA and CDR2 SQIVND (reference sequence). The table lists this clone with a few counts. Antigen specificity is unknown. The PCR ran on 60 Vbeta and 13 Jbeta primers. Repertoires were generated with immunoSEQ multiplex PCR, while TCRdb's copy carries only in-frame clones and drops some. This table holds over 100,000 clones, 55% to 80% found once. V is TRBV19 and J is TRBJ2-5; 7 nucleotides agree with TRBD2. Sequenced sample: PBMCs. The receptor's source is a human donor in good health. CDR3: CASSIRAGQETQYF. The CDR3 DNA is TGTGCCAGTAGTATTAGAGCGGGACAAGAGACCCAGTACTTC.